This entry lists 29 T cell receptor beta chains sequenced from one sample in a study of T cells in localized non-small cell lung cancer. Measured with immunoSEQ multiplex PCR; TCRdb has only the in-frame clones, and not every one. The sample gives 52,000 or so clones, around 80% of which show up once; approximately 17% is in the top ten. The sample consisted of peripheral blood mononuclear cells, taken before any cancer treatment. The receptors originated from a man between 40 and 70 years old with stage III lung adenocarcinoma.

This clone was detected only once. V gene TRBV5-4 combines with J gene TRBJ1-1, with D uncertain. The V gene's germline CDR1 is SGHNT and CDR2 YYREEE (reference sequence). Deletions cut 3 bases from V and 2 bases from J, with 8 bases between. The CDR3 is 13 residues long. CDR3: CASSSQTNTEAFF. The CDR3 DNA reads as TGTGCCAGCAGCTCACAGACTAACACTGAAGCTTTCTTT.

The CDR3 here is CASSEGFGPSGNTIYF. The CDR3 DNA reads as TGTGCCAGCAGTGAGGGGTTTGGCCCCTCTGGAAACACCATATATTTT. The rearrangement uses TRBV6-1 and TRBJ1-3; the D is unclear. Germline V gene data show CDR1 as MNHNS and CDR2 as SASEGT. Trimming removed 3 bases at V and 0 bases at J, with 12 bases between. This CDR3 is built from 16 residues.

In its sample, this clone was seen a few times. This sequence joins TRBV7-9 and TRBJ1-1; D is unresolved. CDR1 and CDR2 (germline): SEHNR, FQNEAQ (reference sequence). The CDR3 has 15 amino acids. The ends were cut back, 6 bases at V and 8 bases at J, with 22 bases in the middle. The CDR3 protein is CASSSRPTRPEEAFF. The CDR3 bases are TGTGCCAGCAGTTCCCGCCCCACCCGACCCGAAGAAGCTTTCTTT.

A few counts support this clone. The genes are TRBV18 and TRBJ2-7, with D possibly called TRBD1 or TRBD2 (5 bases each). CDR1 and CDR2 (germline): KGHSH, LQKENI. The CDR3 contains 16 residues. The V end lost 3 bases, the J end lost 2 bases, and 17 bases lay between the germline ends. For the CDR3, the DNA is TGTGCCAGCTCACCCGAGTCGAGAGGGACCCCCTACGAGCAGTACTTC. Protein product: CASSPESRGTPYEQYF.

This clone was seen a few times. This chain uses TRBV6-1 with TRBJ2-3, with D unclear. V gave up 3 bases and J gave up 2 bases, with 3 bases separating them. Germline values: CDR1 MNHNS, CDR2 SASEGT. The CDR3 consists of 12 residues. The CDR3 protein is CASSEATDTQYF. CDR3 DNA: TGTGCCAGCAGTGAGGCCACAGATACGCAGTATTTT.

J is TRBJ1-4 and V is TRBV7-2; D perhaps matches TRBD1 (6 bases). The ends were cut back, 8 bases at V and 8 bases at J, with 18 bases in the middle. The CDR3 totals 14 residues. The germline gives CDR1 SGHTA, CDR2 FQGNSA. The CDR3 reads CASSRRQGREKLFF. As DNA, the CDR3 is TGTGCCAGCTCCCGGAGGCAGGGGAGGGAAAAACTGTTTTTT.

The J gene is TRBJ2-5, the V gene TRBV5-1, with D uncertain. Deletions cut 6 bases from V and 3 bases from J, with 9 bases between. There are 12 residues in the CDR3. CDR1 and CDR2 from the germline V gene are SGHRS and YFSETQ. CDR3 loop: CASTADKETQYF. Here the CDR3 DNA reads TGCGCCAGCACCGCAGACAAAGAGACCCAGTACTTC.

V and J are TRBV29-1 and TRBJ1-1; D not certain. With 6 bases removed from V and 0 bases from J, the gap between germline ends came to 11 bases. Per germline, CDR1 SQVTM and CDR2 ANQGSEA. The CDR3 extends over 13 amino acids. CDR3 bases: TGCAGCGTCGGGAACATTATGAACACTGAAGCTTTCTTT. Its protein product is CSVGNIMNTEAFF.

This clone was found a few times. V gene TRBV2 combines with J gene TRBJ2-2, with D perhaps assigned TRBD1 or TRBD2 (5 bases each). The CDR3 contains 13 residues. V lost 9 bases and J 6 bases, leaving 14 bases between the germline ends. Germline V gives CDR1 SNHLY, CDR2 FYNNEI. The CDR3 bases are TGTGCCAGTCATCCCGGGACGGCCGGGGAGCTGTTTTTT. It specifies CASHPGTAGELFF.

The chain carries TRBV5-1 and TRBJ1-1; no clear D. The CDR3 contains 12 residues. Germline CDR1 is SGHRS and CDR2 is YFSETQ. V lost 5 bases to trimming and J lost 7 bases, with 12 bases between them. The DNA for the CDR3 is TGCGCCAGCAGACCCGACCGGGATGAAGCTTTCTTT. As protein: CASRPDRDEAFF. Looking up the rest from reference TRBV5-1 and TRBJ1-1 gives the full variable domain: KAGVTQTPRYLIKTRGQQVTLSCSPISGHRSVSWYQQTPGQGLQFLFEYFSETQRNKGNFPGRFSGRQFSNSRSEMNVSTLELGDSALYLCASRPDRDEAFFGQGTRLTVV.

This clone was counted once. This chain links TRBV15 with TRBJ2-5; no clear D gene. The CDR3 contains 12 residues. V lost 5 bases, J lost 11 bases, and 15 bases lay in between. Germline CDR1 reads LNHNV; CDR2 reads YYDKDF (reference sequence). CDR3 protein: CATSLGSSWQYF. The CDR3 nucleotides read TGTGCCACCAGCCTTGGGTCCTCGTGGCAGTACTTC. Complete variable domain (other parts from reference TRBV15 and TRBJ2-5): DAMVIQNPRYQVTQFGKPVTLSCSQTLNHNVMYWYQQKSSQAPKLLFHYYDKDFNNEADTPDNFQSRRPNTSFCFLDIRSPGLGDTAMYLCATSLGSSWQYFGPGTRLLVL.

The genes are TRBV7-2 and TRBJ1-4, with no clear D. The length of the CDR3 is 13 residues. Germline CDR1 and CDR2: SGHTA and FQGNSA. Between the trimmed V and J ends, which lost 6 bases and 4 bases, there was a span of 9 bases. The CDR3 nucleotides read TGTGCCAGCAGTTTGGGTCTTAATGAAAAACTGTTTTTT. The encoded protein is CASSLGLNEKLFF.

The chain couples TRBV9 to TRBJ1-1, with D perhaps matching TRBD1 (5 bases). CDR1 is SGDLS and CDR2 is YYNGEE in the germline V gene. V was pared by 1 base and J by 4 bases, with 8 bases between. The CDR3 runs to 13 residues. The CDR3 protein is CASSVTTGTEAFF. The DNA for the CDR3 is TGTGCCAGCAGCGTAACAACAGGCACTGAAGCTTTCTTT.

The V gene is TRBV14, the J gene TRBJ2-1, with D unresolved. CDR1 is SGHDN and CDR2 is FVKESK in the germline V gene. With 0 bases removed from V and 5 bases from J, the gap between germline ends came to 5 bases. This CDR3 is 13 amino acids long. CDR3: CASSQDWDNEQFF. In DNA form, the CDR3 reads TGTGCCAGCAGCCAAGATTGGGACAATGAGCAGTTCTTC.

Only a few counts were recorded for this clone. CDR3: CASSLGSGLAGPTDTQYF. CDR3 coding DNA: TGTGCCAGCAGCTTAGGGTCGGGACTAGCGGGTCCCACAGATACGCAGTATTTT. The V gene is TRBV11-3, the J gene TRBJ2-3, with 12 positions matching TRBD2. Germline assignment: CDR1 SGHNT and CDR2 YENEEA. This CDR3 contains 18 residues. Trimming took 1 base from V and 2 from J; bases not matched to a gene: 7.

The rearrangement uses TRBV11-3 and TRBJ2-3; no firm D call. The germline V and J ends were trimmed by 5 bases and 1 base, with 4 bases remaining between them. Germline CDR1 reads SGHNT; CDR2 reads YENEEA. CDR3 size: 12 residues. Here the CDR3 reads CASSRRTDTQYF. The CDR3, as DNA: TGTGCCAGCAGCCGACGCACAGATACGCAGTATTTT.

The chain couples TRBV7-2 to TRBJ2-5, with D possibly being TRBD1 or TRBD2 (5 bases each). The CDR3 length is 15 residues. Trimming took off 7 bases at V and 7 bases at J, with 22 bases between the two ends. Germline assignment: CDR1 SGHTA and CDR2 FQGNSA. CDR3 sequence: CASKPSLLGDGTQYF. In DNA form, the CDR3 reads TGTGCCAGCAAACCCAGCCTCCTTGGGGACGGGACCCAGTACTTC.

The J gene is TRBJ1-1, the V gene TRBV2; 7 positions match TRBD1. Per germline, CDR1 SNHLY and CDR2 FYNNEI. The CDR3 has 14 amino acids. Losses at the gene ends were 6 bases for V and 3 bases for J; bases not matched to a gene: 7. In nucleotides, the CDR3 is TGTGCCAGCAGCGTACAGGGGAGGGACACTGAAGCTTTCTTT. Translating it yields CASSVQGRDTEAFF.

The CDR3 spells CASSPLGSGRGTDTQYF. The CDR3 coding sequence is TGTGCCAGCAGCCCCCTGGGGAGTGGGAGGGGAACAGATACGCAGTATTTT. This rearrangement joins TRBV7-3 to TRBJ2-3; 7 bases agree with TRBD2. J lost 3 bases, V lost 5 bases, and 14 bases had no gene match. Germline CDR1 is SGHTA and CDR2 is FQGTGA. This CDR3 is built from 17 residues.

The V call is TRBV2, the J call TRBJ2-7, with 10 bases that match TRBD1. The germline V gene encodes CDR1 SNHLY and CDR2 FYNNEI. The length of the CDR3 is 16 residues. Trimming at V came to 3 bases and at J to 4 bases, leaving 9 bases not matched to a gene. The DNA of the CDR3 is TGTGCCAGCAGTGACATATCGTGGGGACAGGGGTACGAGCAGTACTTC. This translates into CASSDISWGQGYEQYF.

DNA for the CDR3: TGTGCCAGCAGCCAAGAGAGCGGGGGGGCCGGTGAGACCCAGTACTTC. Encoded protein: CASSQESGGAGETQYF. The chain recombines TRBV4-2 with TRBJ2-5; 10 bases line up with TRBD2. Germline loops: CDR1 LGHNA, CDR2 YNFKEQ. The CDR3 consists of 16 residues. V lost 0 bases, J lost 5 bases, and 6 bases stayed unmatched.

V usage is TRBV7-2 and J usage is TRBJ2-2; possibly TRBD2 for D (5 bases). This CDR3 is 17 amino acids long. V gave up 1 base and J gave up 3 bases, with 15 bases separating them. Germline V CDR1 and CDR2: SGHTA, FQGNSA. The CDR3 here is CASSLDSRGSYTGELFF. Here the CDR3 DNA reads TGTGCCAGCAGCTTAGACTCTCGGGGTAGCTACACCGGGGAGCTGTTTTTT.

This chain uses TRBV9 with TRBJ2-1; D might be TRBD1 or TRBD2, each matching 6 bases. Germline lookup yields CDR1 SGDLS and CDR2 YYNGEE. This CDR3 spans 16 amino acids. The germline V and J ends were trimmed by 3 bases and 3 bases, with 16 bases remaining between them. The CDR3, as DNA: TGTGCCAGCAGCGCTGGGGGGCGCGGGCACTACAATGAGCAGTTCTTC. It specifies CASSAGGRGHYNEQFF.

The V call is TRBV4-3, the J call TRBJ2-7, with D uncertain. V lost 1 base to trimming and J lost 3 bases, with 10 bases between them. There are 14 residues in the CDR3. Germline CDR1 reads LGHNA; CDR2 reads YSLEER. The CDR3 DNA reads TGCGCCAGCAGCCAAGGGCCCCACAGCTACGAGCAGTACTTC. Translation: CASSQGPHSYEQYF.

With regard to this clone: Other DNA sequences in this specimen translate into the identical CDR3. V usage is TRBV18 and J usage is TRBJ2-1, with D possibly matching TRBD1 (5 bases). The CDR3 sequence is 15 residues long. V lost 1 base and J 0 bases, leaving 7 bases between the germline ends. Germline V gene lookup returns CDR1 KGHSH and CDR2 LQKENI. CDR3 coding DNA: TGTGCCAGCTCACCACAAGACAGCTCCTACAATGAGCAGTTCTTC. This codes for CASSPQDSSYNEQFF.

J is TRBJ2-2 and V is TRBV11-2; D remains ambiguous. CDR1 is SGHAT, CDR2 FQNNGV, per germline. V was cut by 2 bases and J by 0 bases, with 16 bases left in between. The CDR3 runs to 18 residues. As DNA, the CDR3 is TGTGCCAGCAGCTTAACAGCCTTAGTCAATTCGAACACCGGGGAGCTGTTTTTT. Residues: CASSLTALVNSNTGELFF.

CDR3 protein: CSVEDGGTEVGYTF. CDR3 coding DNA: TGCAGCGTTGAAGATGGAGGAACAGAGGTCGGCTACACCTTC. The J gene is TRBJ1-2, the V gene TRBV29-1; D ambiguous. CDR1 and CDR2 (germline): SQVTM, ANQGSEA. V lost 0 bases to trimming and J lost 8 bases, with 16 bases between them. The CDR3 totals 14 residues.

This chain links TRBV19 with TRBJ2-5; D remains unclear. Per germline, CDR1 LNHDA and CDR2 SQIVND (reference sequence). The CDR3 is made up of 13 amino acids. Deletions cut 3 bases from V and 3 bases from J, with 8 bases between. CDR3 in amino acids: CASSIFVKETQYF. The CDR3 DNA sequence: TGTGCCAGTAGTATCTTCGTCAAAGAGACCCAGTACTTC.

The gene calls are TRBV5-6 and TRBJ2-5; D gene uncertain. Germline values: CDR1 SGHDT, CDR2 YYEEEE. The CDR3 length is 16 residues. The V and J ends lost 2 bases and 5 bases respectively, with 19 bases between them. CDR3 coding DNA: TGTGCCAGCAGCTTAGAAGAGAAGACTGTTGAGGAGACCCAGTACTTC. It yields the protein CASSLEEKTVEETQYF.